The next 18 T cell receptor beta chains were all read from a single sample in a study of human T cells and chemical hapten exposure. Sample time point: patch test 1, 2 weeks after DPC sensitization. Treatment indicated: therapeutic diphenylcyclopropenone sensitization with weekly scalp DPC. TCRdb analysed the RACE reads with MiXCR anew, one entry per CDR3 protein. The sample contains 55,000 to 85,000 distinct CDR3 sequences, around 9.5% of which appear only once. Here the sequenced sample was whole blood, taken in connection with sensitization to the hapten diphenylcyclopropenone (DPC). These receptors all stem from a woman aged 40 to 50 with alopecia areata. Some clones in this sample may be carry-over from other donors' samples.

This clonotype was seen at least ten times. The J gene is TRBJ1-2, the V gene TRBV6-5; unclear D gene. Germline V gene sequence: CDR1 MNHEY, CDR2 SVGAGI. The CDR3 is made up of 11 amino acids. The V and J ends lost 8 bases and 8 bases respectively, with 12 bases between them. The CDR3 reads CASSDLGGYTF. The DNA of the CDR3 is TGTGCCAGCTCGGATCTGGGGGGCTACACCTTC.

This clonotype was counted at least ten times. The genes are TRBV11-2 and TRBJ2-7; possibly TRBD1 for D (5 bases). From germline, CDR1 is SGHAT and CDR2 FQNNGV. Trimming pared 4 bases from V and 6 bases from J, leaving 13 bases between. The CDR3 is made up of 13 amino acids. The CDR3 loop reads CASSSGPGFEQYF. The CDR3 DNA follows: TGTGCCAGCAGCTCAGGTCCAGGGTTCGAGCAGTACTTC.

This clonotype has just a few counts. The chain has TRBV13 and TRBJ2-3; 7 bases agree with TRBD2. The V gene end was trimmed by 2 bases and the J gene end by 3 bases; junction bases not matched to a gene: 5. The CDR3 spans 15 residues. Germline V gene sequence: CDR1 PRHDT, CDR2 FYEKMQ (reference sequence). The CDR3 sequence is CASSLYKRGTDTQYF. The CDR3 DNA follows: TGTGCCAGCAGCTTATATAAGCGGGGAACAGATACGCAGTATTTT.

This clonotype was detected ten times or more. The CDR3 is CSVELMGRNTQYF. The CDR3 DNA reads as TGCAGCGTTGAGTTGATGGGTCGAAATACGCAGTATTTT. The chain is built from TRBV29-1 and TRBJ2-3, with D uncertain. The CDR3 runs to 13 residues. Trimming shortened V by 3 bases and J by 7 bases, and 14 bases separated the two germline ends. Germline CDR1 and CDR2: SQVTM and ANQGSEA.

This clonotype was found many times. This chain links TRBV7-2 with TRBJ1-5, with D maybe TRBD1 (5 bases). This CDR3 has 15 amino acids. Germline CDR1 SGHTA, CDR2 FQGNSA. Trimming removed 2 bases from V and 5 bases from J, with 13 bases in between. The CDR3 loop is CASSLRGGGDQPQHF. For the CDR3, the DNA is TGTGCCAGCAGCTTAAGGGGCGGAGGGGATCAGCCCCAGCATTTT.

CDR3: CASGRGFGAYEQYF. CDR3 in DNA: TGTGCCAGCGGGAGGGGATTTGGGGCCTACGAGCAGTACTTC. This chain connects TRBV2 to TRBJ2-7, with 7 bases lining up with TRBD2. CDR3 length: 14 residues. The junction had 9 bases not matched to a gene; V was cut back by 8 bases and J by 2 bases. Germline V gene sequence: CDR1 SNHLY, CDR2 FYNNEI.

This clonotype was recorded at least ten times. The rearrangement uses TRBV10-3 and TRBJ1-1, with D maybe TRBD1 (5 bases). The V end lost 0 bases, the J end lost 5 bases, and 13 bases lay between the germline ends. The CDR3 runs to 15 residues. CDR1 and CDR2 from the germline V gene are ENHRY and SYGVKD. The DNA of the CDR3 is TGTGCCATCAGTGAGTCGATGAGGGGTCGGACTGAAGCTTTCTTT. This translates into CAISESMRGRTEAFF.

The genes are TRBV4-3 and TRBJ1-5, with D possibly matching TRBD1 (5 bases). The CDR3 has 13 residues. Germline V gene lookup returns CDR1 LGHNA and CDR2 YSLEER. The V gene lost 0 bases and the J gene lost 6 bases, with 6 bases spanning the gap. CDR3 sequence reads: CASSQERGQPQHF. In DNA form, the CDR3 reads TGCGCCAGCAGCCAAGAAAGGGGTCAGCCCCAGCATTTT.

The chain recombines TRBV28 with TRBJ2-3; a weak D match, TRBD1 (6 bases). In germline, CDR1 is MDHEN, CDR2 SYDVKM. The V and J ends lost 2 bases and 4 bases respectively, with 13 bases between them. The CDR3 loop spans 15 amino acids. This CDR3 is CASSLRDTSSDTQYF. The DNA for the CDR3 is TGTGCCAGCAGTTTACGGGACACTAGTTCAGATACGCAGTATTTT.

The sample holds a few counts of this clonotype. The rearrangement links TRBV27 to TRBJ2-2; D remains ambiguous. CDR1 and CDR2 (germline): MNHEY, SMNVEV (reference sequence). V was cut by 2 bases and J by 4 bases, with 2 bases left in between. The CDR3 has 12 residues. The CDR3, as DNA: TGTGCCAGCAGTTTAGCCACCGGGGAGCTGTTTTTT. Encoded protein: CASSLATGELFF.

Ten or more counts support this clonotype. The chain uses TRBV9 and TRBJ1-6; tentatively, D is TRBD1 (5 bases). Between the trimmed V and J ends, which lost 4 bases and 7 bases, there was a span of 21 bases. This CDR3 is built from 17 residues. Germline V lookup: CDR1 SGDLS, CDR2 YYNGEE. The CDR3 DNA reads TGTGCCAGCAGCCCGCCCGCCGGGCAGGGTCGAAATTCACCCCTCCACTTT. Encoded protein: CASSPPAGQGRNSPLHF.

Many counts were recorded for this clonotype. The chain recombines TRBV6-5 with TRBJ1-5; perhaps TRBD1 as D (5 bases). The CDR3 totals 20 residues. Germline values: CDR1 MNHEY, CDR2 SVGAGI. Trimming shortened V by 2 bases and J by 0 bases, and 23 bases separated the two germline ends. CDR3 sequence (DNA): TGTGCCAGCAGTTACCCTCCAATCCCTCAGGGACCCTATAGCAATCAGCCCCAGCATTTT. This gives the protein CASSYPPIPQGPYSNQPQHF.

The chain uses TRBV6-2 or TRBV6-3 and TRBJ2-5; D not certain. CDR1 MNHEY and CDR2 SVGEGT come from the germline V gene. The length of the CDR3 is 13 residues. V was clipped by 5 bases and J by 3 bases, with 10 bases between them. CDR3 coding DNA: TGTGCCAGCAGTAATACCCCGAAAGAGACCCAGTACTTC. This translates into CASSNTPKETQYF.

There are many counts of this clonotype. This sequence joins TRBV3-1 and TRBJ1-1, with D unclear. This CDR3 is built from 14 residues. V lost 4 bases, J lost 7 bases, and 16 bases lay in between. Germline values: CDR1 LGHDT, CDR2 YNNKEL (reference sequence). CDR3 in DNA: TGTGCCAGCAGCCCCCCCGGCGGCCGGGGTGAAGCTTTCTTT. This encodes CASSPPGGRGEAFF.

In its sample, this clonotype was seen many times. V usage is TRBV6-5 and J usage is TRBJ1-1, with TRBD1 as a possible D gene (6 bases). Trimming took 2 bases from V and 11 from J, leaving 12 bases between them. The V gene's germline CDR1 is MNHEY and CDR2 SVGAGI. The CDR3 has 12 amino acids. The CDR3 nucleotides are TGTGCCAGCAGTTACATGGGGGGCACGGCTTTCTTT. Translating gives CASSYMGGTAFF.

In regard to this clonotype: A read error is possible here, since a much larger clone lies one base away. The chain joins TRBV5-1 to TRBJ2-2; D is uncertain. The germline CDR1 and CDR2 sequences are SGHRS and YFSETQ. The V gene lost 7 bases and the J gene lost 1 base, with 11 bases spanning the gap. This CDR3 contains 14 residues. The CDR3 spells CASGRRMNTGELFF. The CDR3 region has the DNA TGCGCCAGCGGAAGACGCATGAACACCGGGGAGCTGTTTTTT.

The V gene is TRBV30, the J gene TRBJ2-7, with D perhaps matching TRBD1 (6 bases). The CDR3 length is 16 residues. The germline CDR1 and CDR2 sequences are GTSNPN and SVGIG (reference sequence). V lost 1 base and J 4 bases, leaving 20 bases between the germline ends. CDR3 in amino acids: CAWSAGEVGVPYEQYF. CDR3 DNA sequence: TGTGCCTGGAGTGCAGGGGAAGTGGGCGTTCCATACGAGCAGTACTTC.

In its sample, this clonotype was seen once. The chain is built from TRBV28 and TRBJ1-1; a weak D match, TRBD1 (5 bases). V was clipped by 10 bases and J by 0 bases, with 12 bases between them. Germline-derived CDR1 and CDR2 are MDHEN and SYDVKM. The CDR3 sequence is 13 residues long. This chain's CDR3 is CATFTGLNTEAFF. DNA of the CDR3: TGTGCCACCTTTACAGGCCTGAACACTGAAGCTTTCTTT. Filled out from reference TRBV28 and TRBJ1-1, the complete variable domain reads DVKVTQSSRYLVKRTGEKVFLECVQDMDHENMFWYRQDPGLGLRLIYFSYDVKMKEKGDIPEGYSVSREKKERFSLILESASTNQTSMYLCATFTGLNTEAFFGQGTRLTVV.